Below are 17 T cell receptor beta chains sequenced from a single sample in a study of blood T cells in healthy people across ages. Then a second PCR, running roughly 7 to 11 cycles, was carried out with a sample-barcoded 5' primer and a J-beta primer mix. Each CDR3 protein is one row after TCRdb ran MiXCR on the 5' RACE reads. The sample lists 1.5 million to 2 million distinct CDR3 sequences, around half seen once, with approximately 2.1% in the top ten. Specimen: blood. Every receptor here comes from a middle-aged woman in good health.

The chain employs TRBV4-2 and TRBJ1-6; tentatively, D is TRBD1 (5 bases). The CDR3 spans 15 residues. Trimming shortened V by 0 bases and J by 5 bases, and 8 bases separated the two germline ends. Looked up from germline, CDR1 is LGHNA and CDR2 is YNFKEQ. CDR3 region: CASSQERDDNSPLHF. Written as DNA, the CDR3 is TGTGCCAGCAGCCAAGAGAGGGACGATAATTCACCCCTCCACTTT.

J is TRBJ2-7 and V is TRBV25-1, with TRBD1 matching over 7 bases. The J call may be faulty, since TRBJ2-5 better matches the DNA end. The CDR3 length is 17 residues. Germline assignment: CDR1 MGHDK and CDR2 SYGVNS. The CDR3 nucleotides are TGTGCCAGCAGTGTGACTATTCCCGGGACAGTGCTAGGGACCCAGTACTTC. This sequence encodes CASSVTIPGTVLGTQYF.

The J gene is TRBJ2-7, the V gene TRBV6-5; D possibly corresponds to TRBD1 (5 bases). Trimming left V 3 bases short and J 0 bases short, with 15 bases between. The CDR3 is made up of 16 amino acids. The V gene's germline CDR1 is MNHEY and CDR2 SVGAGI. The CDR3 nucleotides are TGTGCCAGCAGTTATACTTCGACAGCCAGCTCCTACGAGCAGTACTTC. As protein: CASSYTSTASSYEQYF.

CDR3 sequence: CASRLFDGNTEAFF. Here the CDR3 DNA reads TGTGCCAGCAGATTATTCGACGGGAACACTGAAGCTTTCTTT. The V call is TRBV5-6, the J call TRBJ1-1, with D uncertain. The CDR3 length is 14 residues. The germline CDR1 and CDR2 sequences are SGHDT and YYEEEE. V gave up 5 bases and J gave up 1 base, with 12 bases separating them.

CDR3 in DNA: TGTGCCAGCACCTTAATAACTCCCGGGACCGGAGACGGGACCCAGTACTTC. Translation: CASTLITPGTGDGTQYF. The chain recombines TRBV28 with TRBJ2-7; the D gene could be TRBD1 or TRBD2 (5 bases each). Judging by the DNA end, TRBJ2-5 fits better; the J call may be wrong. The CDR3 has 17 amino acids. The germline gives CDR1 MDHEN, CDR2 SYDVKM.

The chain links TRBV15 to TRBJ2-1; 8 nucleotides align to TRBD2. The CDR3 is 15 residues long. CDR1 and CDR2 from the germline V gene are LNHNV and YYDKDF (reference sequence). Trimming removed 9 bases from V and 2 bases from J; junction bases left unmatched: 9. The DNA for the CDR3 is TGTGCCACTCGGGAGGGGACTCCTGCCTACAATGAGCAGTTCTTC. Protein product: CATREGTPAYNEQFF.

The V and J genes are TRBV11-2 and TRBJ1-2; no clear D gene. Between the trimmed V and J ends, which lost 0 bases and 8 bases, there was a span of 10 bases. Germline V gene data show CDR1 as SGHAT and CDR2 as FQNNGV. This CDR3 is 13 amino acids long. The DNA of the CDR3 is TGTGCCAGCAGCTTAGATCTGGGTAGAGGCTACACCTTC. It translates to CASSLDLGRGYTF.

V usage is TRBV6-2 or TRBV6-3 and J usage is TRBJ1-1; possible D gene TRBD1, 6 bases. The ends were cut back, 2 bases at V and 0 bases at J, with 16 bases in the middle. Germline loops: CDR1 MNHEY, CDR2 SVGEGT. This CDR3 spans 17 amino acids. The CDR3 loop is CASSYDFWQGMNTEAFF. The CDR3 DNA is TGTGCCAGCAGTTACGACTTTTGGCAGGGGATGAACACTGAAGCTTTCTTT.

V usage is TRBV6-1 and J usage is TRBJ2-3, with 10 nucleotides matching TRBD2. V lost 8 bases to trimming and J lost 2 bases; unmatched junction nucleotides: 7. The CDR3 runs 15 residues. Germline CDR1 MNHNS, CDR2 SASEGT. The CDR3 DNA is TGTGCCAGCGACAGGACTAGCGGACTCACAGATACGCAGTATTTT. It yields the protein CASDRTSGLTDTQYF.

The V and J genes are TRBV4-3 and TRBJ2-3; tentative D call: TRBD2 (6 bases). Between the trimmed V and J ends, which lost 2 bases and 7 bases, there was a span of 19 bases. Germline-derived CDR1 and CDR2 are LGHNA and YSLEER. The CDR3 covers 16 residues. The CDR3 region is CASSQSGTALRNTQYF. Written as DNA, the CDR3 is TGCGCCAGCAGCCAATCAGGGACTGCCCTCAGGAATACGCAGTATTTT.

The chain joins TRBV6-2 or TRBV6-3 to TRBJ2-3; weak D call: TRBD1 (6 bases). The V end lost 5 bases, the J end lost 7 bases, and 16 bases lay between the germline ends. The CDR3 contains 14 residues. Germline CDR1 MNHEY, CDR2 SVGEGT. The CDR3 sequence is CASSQGRGPNTQYF. CDR3 nucleotides: TGTGCCAGCAGTCAGGGGAGAGGACCGAATACGCAGTATTTT.

The rearrangement uses TRBV7-2 and TRBJ2-2; TRBD2 aligns across 8 bases. Germline V lookup: CDR1 SGHTA, CDR2 FQGNSA. The CDR3 consists of 13 residues. The J segment lost 7 bases and the V segment lost 6 bases, leaving 4 bases of the junction unmatched. CDR3 protein: CASRAGGGGELFF. Here the CDR3 DNA reads TGTGCCAGCAGGGCGGGGGGCGGCGGGGAGCTGTTTTTT.

This clonotype was picked up a small number of times. The genes are TRBV7-9 and TRBJ2-7; unclear D gene. In germline, CDR1 is SEHNR, CDR2 FQNEAQ (reference sequence). V dropped 1 base and J dropped 5 bases, with 9 bases sitting between them. This CDR3 is 13 amino acids long. CDR3 residues: CASSLVWVNEQYF. CDR3 in DNA: TGTGCCAGCAGCTTAGTCTGGGTGAACGAGCAGTACTTC.

This clonotype was detected only a few times. The chain uses TRBV29-1 and TRBJ2-6; 9 positions match TRBD1. The CDR3 has 16 amino acids. V shed 6 bases, J shed 0 bases, and the junction held 6 bases outside the gene matches. Germline CDR1 is SQVTM and CDR2 is ANQGSEA. Here the CDR3 DNA reads TGCAGCGTGGTGACAGGGGGAAACTCTGGGGCCAACGTCCTGACTTTC. Its translation is CSVVTGGNSGANVLTF.

The chain recombines TRBV28 with TRBJ2-7; D remains unclear. Germline V gene sequence: CDR1 MDHEN, CDR2 SYDVKM. V lost 5 bases to trimming and J lost 10 bases, with 18 bases between them. The CDR3 is made up of 13 amino acids. CDR3 in DNA: TGTGCCAGCAGTGTATTGGCGCCAAGGGCCCAGTACTTC. Translated, it gives CASSVLAPRAQYF.

The rearrangement links TRBV20-1 to TRBJ2-3, with 14 bases matching TRBD2. The ends lost 4 bases at V and 0 bases at J; junction bases unmatched: 6. This CDR3 has 17 amino acids. In germline, CDR1 is DFQATT, CDR2 SNEGSKA (reference sequence). CDR3 amino acids: CSATGLAGGPSTDTQYF. DNA for the CDR3: TGCAGTGCTACCGGACTAGCGGGGGGACCTAGCACAGATACGCAGTATTTT.

This clonotype was detected only a few times. The chain joins TRBV7-2 to TRBJ2-1; no firm D call. Germline CDR1 reads SGHTA; CDR2 reads FQGNSA. The V end was cut by 2 bases, the J end by 10 bases, with 21 bases between. CDR3 size: 16 residues. The DNA for the CDR3 is TGTGCCAGCAGCTTACTTATAACTGGCTCGCCGTTGGAGCAGTTCTTC. This encodes CASSLLITGSPLEQFF. The whole variable domain, filled in from reference TRBV7-2 and TRBJ2-1, reads GAGVSQSPSNKVTEKGKDVELRCDPISGHTALYWYRQSLGQGLEFLIYFQGNSAPDKSGLPSDRFSAERTGGSVSTLTIQRTQQEDSAVYLCASSLLITGSPLEQFFGPGTRLTVL.